Following are 9 T cell receptor beta chains from one sample sequenced in a study of blood T cells in healthy people across ages. With a J-beta primer mix and a sample-barcoded 5' primer, a second PCR ran about 6 to 11 cycles. TCRdb analysed the 5' RACE reads with MiXCR anew, one entry per CDR3 protein. The table lists 590,000 or so distinct CDR3 sequences, approximately 30% of them singletons. Input material: blood. The origin of the receptors is a woman of 80 years or more in good health.

The chain carries TRBV7-9 and TRBJ1-3, with 7 positions matching TRBD1. The CDR3 is 15 residues long. The V gene's germline CDR1 is SEHNR and CDR2 FQNEAQ (reference sequence). V trimming: 5 bases; J trimming: 4 bases; junction bases outside the gene matches: 8. The CDR3 DNA is TGTGCCAGCAGCCCCCGACAGGGCCACGGAAACACCATATATTTT. Encoded protein: CASSPRQGHGNTIYF.

This clonotype was picked up many times. This chain joins TRBV7-2 and TRBJ2-7; unclear D gene. Germline V gene data show CDR1 as SGHTA and CDR2 as FQGNSA. The CDR3 loop spans 15 amino acids. V dropped 6 bases and J dropped 0 bases, with 15 bases sitting between them. The CDR3 spells CASSTGFISSYEQYF. CDR3 bases: TGTGCCAGCAGTACCGGATTTATTAGCTCCTACGAGCAGTACTTC. Based on the CDR3 plus reference TRBV7-2 and TRBJ2-7, the full variable domain is GAGVSQSPSNKVTEKGKDVELRCDPISGHTALYWYRQSLGQGLEFLIYFQGNSAPDKSGLPSDRFSAERTGGSVSTLTIQRTQQEDSAVYLCASSTGFISSYEQYFGPGTRLTVT.

This clonotype occurred many times. The V gene is TRBV5-1, the J gene TRBJ2-5; 11 bases map to TRBD2. The V segment lost 2 bases and the J segment 5 bases; nucleotides outside the gene matches: 8. This CDR3 has 16 residues. CDR1 and CDR2 from the germline V gene are SGHRS and YFSETQ. CDR3 in DNA: TGCGCCAGCAGCTTTAATAGCGGGGGGGCCGGTGAGACCCAGTACTTC. Its protein is CASSFNSGGAGETQYF.

This clonotype occurred a few times. This may arise from a read error, as a much more abundant clone is one base away. V and J are TRBV29-1 and TRBJ2-7; 9 positions match TRBD2. Germline V CDR1 and CDR2: SQVTM, ANQGSEA. The CDR3 loop spans 13 amino acids. The V and J ends lost 4 bases and 4 bases, in that order; junction bases with no gene match: 5. CDR3 in DNA: TGCAGCGTTGGAGCGGGGGGCCTTTACGAGCAGTACTTC. It is translated as CSVGAGGLYEQYF.

The genes are TRBV7-3 and TRBJ1-1; maybe TRBD1 (5 bases). Germline assignment: CDR1 SGHTA and CDR2 FQGTGA. Trimming shortened V by 5 bases and J by 4 bases, and 11 bases separated the two germline ends. There are 13 residues in the CDR3. CDR3: CASSRGVGTEAFF. CDR3 nucleotides: TGTGCCAGCAGCAGGGGTGTGGGCACTGAAGCTTTCTTT.

This clonotype was seen repeatedly, ten times or more. The gene calls are TRBV9 and TRBJ2-1; 9 bases map to TRBD2. Germline CDR1 and CDR2: SGDLS and YYNGEE. The CDR3 runs 14 residues. The V segment lost 2 bases and the J segment 4 bases; nucleotides outside the gene matches: 1. The CDR3 bases are TGTGCCAGCAGCGTGAGCGGGGGGTACAATGAGCAGTTCTTC. Translation: CASSVSGGYNEQFF.

This clonotype was recorded once. This chain connects TRBV7-2 to TRBJ2-5; a possible D gene is TRBD2 (6 bases). This CDR3 spans 12 amino acids. From germline, CDR1 is SGHTA and CDR2 FQGNSA. Trimming stripped 8 bases from V and 13 bases from J, with 20 bases between. In nucleotides, the CDR3 is TGTGCCAGCGGACTTGGCGCGGGGATTCGGTACTTC. This translates into CASGLGAGIRYF.

This clonotype was seen repeatedly, ten times or more. The rearrangement joins TRBV5-1 to TRBJ2-7; weak D call: TRBD1 (6 bases). The CDR3 contains 13 residues. The V gene lost 4 bases and the J gene lost 3 bases, with 11 bases spanning the gap. In germline, CDR1 is SGHRS, CDR2 YFSETQ. The CDR3 region is CASSPQGYYEQYF. The CDR3 DNA is TGCGCCAGCAGCCCGCAGGGGTACTACGAGCAGTACTTC.

This clonotype was counted ten times or more. The J gene is TRBJ2-3, the V gene TRBV20-1; D possibly matches TRBD1 or TRBD2 (6 bases each). Germline lookup yields CDR1 DFQATT and CDR2 SNEGSKA (reference sequence). Trimming took 3 bases from V and 2 from J, leaving 15 bases between them. The CDR3 contains 15 residues. CDR3 region: CSASVWGANTDTQYF. The DNA of the CDR3 is TGCAGTGCTAGTGTCTGGGGGGCCAACACAGATACGCAGTATTTT.